This T cell receptor (beta chain) was identified in a study of blood T cell repertoires in COVID-19. Study context: Some COVID-19 samples were acute and others convalescent; all came from the United States, Italy and Spain. Sample material is recorded as cDNA or gDNA derived from T cells, B-cell-depleted T cells, or PBMCs.

This clone was observed once. The CDR3 contains 15 residues. With V trimmed by 4 bases and J by 3 bases, 6 bases remained unmatched. CDR1 and CDR2 from the germline V gene are MNHEY and SVGEGT. Original data processing: Counts of nucleated cells, estimated from reference gene primer amplification, were obtained. Some clones are missing from TCRdb's copy, which holds only in-frame ones; the method was immunoSEQ multiplex PCR. For V, J and clone size, that table is used; D and trimming come from the DNA. The sample consists of approximately 100,000 clones, around 80% of them appearing once. This TCR derives from a man between 65 and 85 years old with acute or convalescent COVID-19. The sample consisted of peripheral blood. The chain joins TRBV6-2 or TRBV6-3 to TRBJ1-5; 7 bases agree with TRBD1. CDR3 in amino acids: CASSSDGQANQPQHF. CDR3 DNA sequence: TGTGCCAGCAGTTCCGATGGACAGGCCAATCAGCCCCAGCATTTT.